One and the same sample provided the 29 T cell receptor beta chains below, sequenced in a study of blood T cell repertoires in COVID-19. The table came from immunoSEQ multiplex PCR; TCRdb's copy has only in-frame clones and leaves some out. In the table there are about 270,000 clones, approximately 90% of which are singletons. The sequenced material came from PBMCs or T cells enriched from blood (not recorded which). These receptors all come from a young woman with acute COVID-19.

The chain has TRBV19 and TRBJ1-2, with 8 nucleotides matching TRBD1. CDR1 is LNHDA, CDR2 SQIVND, per germline (reference sequence). V was pared by 4 bases and J by 4 bases, with 8 bases of the junction left unmatched. This CDR3 region has 15 residues. This chain's CDR3 is CASSRAGGDIYGYTF. The CDR3, as DNA: TGTGCCAGTAGTAGGGCAGGGGGCGATATCTATGGCTACACCTTC.

This sequence joins TRBV4-1 and TRBJ2-3; tentatively, D is TRBD1 (5 bases). The V gene's germline CDR1 is MGHRA and CDR2 YSYEKL. The CDR3 has 18 amino acids. The V gene lost 4 bases and the J gene lost 0 bases, with 20 bases spanning the gap. The CDR3 here is CASSLWALTVTSTDTQYF. Written as DNA, the CDR3 is TGCGCCAGCAGCCTATGGGCCCTGACAGTTACTAGCACAGATACGCAGTATTTT.

V and J are TRBV9 and TRBJ2-3; 9 bases align to TRBD2. Germline V gene sequence: CDR1 SGDLS, CDR2 YYNGEE. CDR3 length: 15 amino acids. V lost 4 bases to trimming and J lost 1 base; unmatched junction nucleotides: 4. The CDR3 sequence: CASSTLAGGTDTQYF. CDR3 sequence (DNA): TGTGCCAGCAGCACTTTAGCGGGGGGCACAGATACGCAGTATTTT.

The gene calls are TRBV27 and TRBJ2-1, with 10 bases aligning to TRBD2. The CDR3 contains 14 residues. The V segment lost 2 bases and the J segment 7 bases; nucleotides outside the gene matches: 2. From germline, CDR1 is MNHEY and CDR2 SMNVEV (reference sequence). The CDR3 reads CASSLASGSNEQFF. The CDR3, as DNA: TGTGCCAGCAGTTTAGCTAGCGGGAGTAATGAGCAGTTCTTC.

The rearrangement links TRBV6-1 to TRBJ2-7; 9 bases are shared with TRBD2. The J segment lost 2 bases and the V segment lost 4 bases, leaving 12 bases of the junction unmatched. The CDR3 totals 17 residues. Germline CDR1 is MNHNS and CDR2 is SASEGT. CDR3 region: CASSGPDLAGIPYEQYF. CDR3 bases: TGTGCCAGCAGTGGTCCCGATCTAGCGGGGATACCCTACGAGCAGTACTTC.

The rearrangement uses TRBV2 and TRBJ2-1, with 7 bases matching TRBD2. CDR3 length: 15 residues. Unmatched junction bases numbered 7, after V lost 6 bases and J lost 2 bases. Looked up from germline, CDR1 is SNHLY and CDR2 is FYNNEI. CDR3 sequence: CASRETSVPYNEQFF. CDR3 DNA: TGTGCCAGCAGAGAAACTAGCGTCCCCTACAATGAGCAGTTCTTC. Full variable domain (missing parts from reference TRBV2 and TRBJ2-1): EPEVTQTPSHQVTQMGQEVILRCVPISNHLYFYWYRQILGQKVEFLVSFYNNEISEKSEIFDDQFSVERPDGSNFTLKIRSTKLEDSAMYFCASRETSVPYNEQFFGPGTRLTVL.

In DNA, the CDR3 is TGTGCCAGCAGTTACCGGAACGGAGCAGATACGCAGTATTTT. It encodes CASSYRNGADTQYF. This chain connects TRBV6-5 to TRBJ2-3, with D unclear. V was shortened by 2 bases and J by 4 bases, with 10 bases between the two germline ends. The CDR3 is made up of 14 amino acids. Germline assignment: CDR1 MNHEY and CDR2 SVGAGI.

The V gene is TRBV5-5, the J gene TRBJ2-5; 8 bases fit TRBD1. After removal of 4 bases from V and 5 bases from J, the junction contained 4 bases not matched to a gene. Germline V lookup: CDR1 SGHKS, CDR2 YYEKEE (reference sequence). This CDR3 is 13 amino acids long. The CDR3: CASSPDRGETQYF. The CDR3 nucleotides are TGTGCCAGCAGCCCTGACAGGGGTGAGACCCAGTACTTC.

This rearrangement joins TRBV7-3 to TRBJ1-4; 8 nucleotides line up with TRBD1. CDR1 SGHTA and CDR2 FQGTGA come from the germline V gene. The CDR3 runs to 15 residues. J gave up 3 bases and V 5 bases, and 5 bases lay outside the gene matches. CDR3 sequence reads: CASSPRTGSNEKLFF. DNA for the CDR3: TGTGCCAGCAGCCCCAGGACAGGGTCTAATGAAAAACTGTTTTTT.

V and J are TRBV7-8 and TRBJ2-7, with D perhaps matching TRBD2 (5 bases). This CDR3 has 14 residues. Germline CDR1 SGHVS, CDR2 FQNEAQ. V lost 5 bases to trimming and J lost 2 bases, with 13 bases between them. The CDR3 nucleotides read TGTGCCAGCAGCCCCCGAGGGCAAACCTACGAGCAGTACTTC. Its protein product is CASSPRGQTYEQYF.

The J gene is TRBJ1-4, the V gene TRBV19; the match to TRBD1 covers 9 bases. This CDR3 spans 15 amino acids. Per germline, CDR1 LNHDA and CDR2 SQIVND (reference sequence). Losses at the gene ends were 4 bases for V and 6 bases for J; bases not matched to a gene: 6. CDR3 region: CASSTRDRVDEKLFF. DNA for the CDR3: TGTGCCAGTAGTACCCGGGACAGGGTGGATGAAAAACTGTTTTTT. Using reference TRBV19 and TRBJ1-4 for the parts outside the CDR3, the full variable domain is DGGITQSPKYLFRKEGQNVTLSCEQNLNHDAMYWYRQDPGQGLRLIYYSQIVNDFQKGDIAEGYSVSREKKESFPLTVTSAQKNPTAFYLCASSTRDRVDEKLFFGSGTQLSVL.

The rearrangement joins TRBV5-5 to TRBJ2-4; D is uncertain. The V and J ends lost 3 bases and 0 bases respectively, with 13 bases between them. The CDR3 is 16 residues long. Germline V gene data show CDR1 as SGHKS and CDR2 as YYEKEE (reference sequence). The CDR3, as DNA: TGTGCCAGCAGCTCTACTAATCCAATAGCCAAAAACATTCAGTACTTC. Residues: CASSSTNPIAKNIQYF.

The chain recombines TRBV19 with TRBJ1-3; the D gene is possibly TRBD1 (6 bases). Germline CDR1 LNHDA, CDR2 SQIVND (reference sequence). V was pared by 8 bases and J by 0 bases, with 23 bases between. This CDR3 is 18 amino acids long. The CDR3 DNA sequence: TGTGCCAGTTGGGGGCAGGGATCAAACCTCCTCTCTGGAAACACCATATATTTT. It translates to CASWGQGSNLLSGNTIYF.

The chain has TRBV9 and TRBJ2-1; TRBD2 aligns across 11 bases. V shed 3 bases, J shed 2 bases, and the junction held 10 bases outside the gene matches. This CDR3 contains 18 residues. The germline V gene has CDR1 SGDLS and CDR2 YYNGEE. CDR3 region: CASSGAISGRAAYNEQFF. CDR3 nucleotides: TGTGCCAGCAGCGGAGCCATTAGCGGGAGGGCAGCCTACAATGAGCAGTTCTTC.

The chain recombines TRBV24-1 with TRBJ2-3; possibly TRBD2 for D (5 bases). In germline, CDR1 is KGHDR, CDR2 SFDVKD. With 0 bases removed from V and 5 bases from J, the gap between germline ends came to 5 bases. The CDR3 length is 13 residues. CDR3 DNA: TGTGCCACCAGTGATTTGCGGGGAGATACGCAGTATTTT. Protein product: CATSDLRGDTQYF.

This rearrangement joins TRBV2 to TRBJ2-3; 7 bases fit TRBD2. CDR3 length: 15 amino acids. After removal of 5 bases from V and 6 bases from J, the junction contained 11 bases not matched to a gene. Germline V gene lookup returns CDR1 SNHLY and CDR2 FYNNEI. The DNA of the CDR3 is TGTGCCAGCAGTCTTGGCGGGAGTCTTTACGATACGCAGTATTTT. Translated, it gives CASSLGGSLYDTQYF. The complete variable domain, with remaining parts taken from reference TRBV2 and TRBJ2-3, reads EPEVTQTPSHQVTQMGQEVILRCVPISNHLYFYWYRQILGQKVEFLVSFYNNEISEKSEIFDDQFSVERPDGSNFTLKIRSTKLEDSAMYFCASSLGGSLYDTQYFGPGTRLTVL.

J is TRBJ1-5 and V is TRBV2; possible D gene TRBD1, 5 bases. V was trimmed by 5 bases and J by 0 bases, leaving 14 bases between them. Per the germline V gene, CDR1 is SNHLY and CDR2 is FYNNEI. The CDR3 is made up of 16 amino acids. The CDR3 DNA sequence: TGTGCCAGCAGTTTAGATACAGGAGATAGCAATCAGCCCCAGCATTTT. As protein: CASSLDTGDSNQPQHF.

V and J are TRBV9 and TRBJ2-2; perhaps TRBD2 as D (6 bases). The CDR3 spans 13 residues. Between the trimmed V and J ends, which lost 3 bases and 6 bases, there was a span of 9 bases. The germline gives CDR1 SGDLS, CDR2 YYNGEE. CDR3 coding DNA: TGTGCCAGCAGCGCGGAGGGTCCCGGGGAGCTGTTTTTT. This sequence encodes CASSAEGPGELFF.

This clone was found a few times. The rearrangement joins TRBV9 to TRBJ2-2; tentative D call: TRBD2 (5 bases). V was shortened by 3 bases and J by 4 bases, with 10 bases between the two germline ends. The CDR3 covers 14 residues. Per germline, CDR1 SGDLS and CDR2 YYNGEE. The CDR3: CASSATTSTGELFF. The CDR3 DNA sequence: TGTGCCAGCAGCGCTACAACTAGCACCGGGGAGCTGTTTTTT.

The chain uses TRBV25-1 and TRBJ2-1; TRBD2 matches 7 bases. After removal of 3 bases from V and 0 bases from J, the junction contained 5 bases not matched to a gene. Germline CDR1 and CDR2: MGHDK and SYGVNS. This CDR3 is 16 amino acids long. CDR3 loop: CASSEAGAPSYNEQFF. The CDR3 DNA reads TGTGCCAGCAGTGAGGCGGGAGCGCCCTCCTACAATGAGCAGTTCTTC.

This clone was observed a handful of times. Other DNA sequences in this sample translate to the same CDR3. The chain employs TRBV28 and TRBJ1-5; 7 positions match TRBD1. Per the germline V gene, CDR1 is MDHEN and CDR2 is SYDVKM. The CDR3 runs to 14 residues. The V gene end was trimmed by 4 bases and the J gene end by 2 bases; junction bases not matched to a gene: 2. CDR3 DNA sequence: TGTGCCAGCAGTTCCGGACAGGGCAATCAGCCCCAGCATTTT. Translation: CASSSGQGNQPQHF.

The chain employs TRBV19 and TRBJ1-5; perhaps TRBD1 as D (6 bases). There are 17 residues in the CDR3. The V gene lost 6 bases and the J gene lost 5 bases, with 23 bases spanning the gap. Germline V gene data show CDR1 as LNHDA and CDR2 as SQIVND (reference sequence). As DNA, the CDR3 is TGTGCCAGTAGCCGCTACCCCACAGGGATGACGGATCAGCCCCAGCATTTT. It yields the protein CASSRYPTGMTDQPQHF. Together with reference TRBV19 and TRBJ1-5, the CDR3 gives the full variable domain: DGGITQSPKYLFRKEGQNVTLSCEQNLNHDAMYWYRQDPGQGLRLIYYSQIVNDFQKGDIAEGYSVSREKKESFPLTVTSAQKNPTAFYLCASSRYPTGMTDQPQHFGDGTRLSIL.

The chain employs TRBV9 and TRBJ2-7; possible D gene TRBD1, 6 bases. CDR3 length equals 15 residues. Trimming cost V 0 bases and J 1 base, with 11 bases left between them. Germline lookup yields CDR1 SGDLS and CDR2 YYNGEE. This chain's CDR3 is CASSVASQGSYEQYF. CDR3 in DNA: TGTGCCAGCAGCGTAGCATCGCAGGGGTCCTACGAGCAGTACTTC. The variable domain in full, with the rest retrieved from reference TRBV9 and TRBJ2-7, is DSGVTQTPKHLITATGQRVTLRCSPRSGDLSVYWYQQSLDQGLQFLIQYYNGEERAKGNILERFSAQQFPDLHSELNLSSLELGDSALYFCASSVASQGSYEQYFGPGTRLTVT.

The V call is TRBV2, the J call TRBJ2-7, with 11 positions matching TRBD2. The CDR3 is 16 residues long. The germline gives CDR1 SNHLY, CDR2 FYNNEI. V shed 6 bases and J 3 bases; nucleotides not matched to a gene: 10. The CDR3 DNA reads TGTGCCAGCAGGGGGACTAGCGGTGCCGTGATCTACGAGCAGTACTTC. Amino acid sequence: CASRGTSGAVIYEQYF. The whole variable domain, filled in from reference TRBV2 and TRBJ2-7, reads EPEVTQTPSHQVTQMGQEVILRCVPISNHLYFYWYRQILGQKVEFLVSFYNNEISEKSEIFDDQFSVERPDGSNFTLKIRSTKLEDSAMYFCASRGTSGAVIYEQYFGPGTRLTVT.

V and J are TRBV18 and TRBJ2-1, with 9 bases that match TRBD2. Trimming took 3 bases from V and 5 from J; bases not matched to a gene: 2. The CDR3 extends over 14 amino acids. The germline CDR1 and CDR2 sequences are KGHSH and LQKENI. The CDR3 nucleotides are TGTGCCAGCTCACCTGCTAGCGGGAACAATGAGCAGTTCTTC. The encoded protein is CASSPASGNNEQFF.

The chain links TRBV10-3 to TRBJ1-2; the D is unclear. V was pared by 5 bases and J by 1 base, with 11 bases between. The CDR3 covers 14 residues. The germline V gene encodes CDR1 ENHRY and CDR2 SYGVKD. Here the CDR3 DNA reads TGTGCCATCAGTCGGGAAGGAGGTAACTATGGCTACACCTTC. Translation: CAISREGGNYGYTF.

J is TRBJ1-3 and V is TRBV10-3; TRBD1 matches at 10 bases. Germline CDR1 ENHRY, CDR2 SYGVKD. V lost 1 base and J lost 4; bases outside the gene matches: 4. This CDR3 spans 16 amino acids. Here the CDR3 DNA reads TGTGCCATCAGTGAGTTGGGACAGGGGCCCGGAAACACCATATATTTT. Its translation is CAISELGQGPGNTIYF.

The chain recombines TRBV30 with TRBJ2-4; the D is unclear. Germline CDR1 GTSNPN, CDR2 SVGIG (reference sequence). This CDR3 spans 13 amino acids. V lost 3 bases and J 7 bases, leaving 13 bases between the germline ends. The CDR3 spells CAWSDIVVNIQYF. In DNA form, the CDR3 reads TGTGCCTGGAGCGACATCGTTGTCAACATTCAGTACTTC.

The CDR3 here is CASSQGTGSSIGELFF. The CDR3 bases are TGCGCCAGCAGCCAGGGGACAGGGTCCTCGATCGGGGAGCTGTTTTTT. This chain joins TRBV4-3 and TRBJ2-2; 9 positions match TRBD1. The CDR3 has 16 amino acids. From germline, CDR1 is LGHNA and CDR2 YSLEER. V gave up 3 bases and J gave up 7 bases; unmatched junction bases: 9.